This record concerns one T cell receptor (beta chain) sequence. The data are from a study of T cells after posttransplantation cyclophosphamide. The data were produced by immunoSEQ multiplex PCR, yet TCRdb's version contains in-frame clones alone and is incomplete. This table has over 10,000 clones, roughly four fifths appearing once. Methotrexate plus calcineurin inhibitor accompanied controls' myeloablative marrow transplants; sampling was 1 year later. Sequencing was performed on PBMCs, taken 350 to 400 days after allogeneic stem cell transplant with calcineurin inhibitor and methotrexate. The clonotype originates from a male patient aged 30 to 39 who received an allogeneic stem cell transplant from an unrelated donor, was CMV-positive, and had acute GVHD only. Some T cells may have originated in the graft donor.

The CDR3 loop is CASSRSPASGDGYTF. The CDR3 coding sequence is TGTGCCAGCAGCAGGAGCCCGGCAAGCGGGGATGGCTACACCTTC. This chain connects TRBV7-2 to TRBJ1-2; D not certain. The CDR3 runs to 15 residues. Deletions cut 5 bases from V and 6 bases from J, with 19 bases between. Per germline, CDR1 SGHTA and CDR2 FQGNSA. Variable domain in full (rest from reference TRBV7-2 and TRBJ1-2): GAGVSQSPSNKVTEKGKDVELRCDPISGHTALYWYRQSLGQGLEFLIYFQGNSAPDKSGLPSDRFSAERTGGSVSTLTIQRTQQEDSAVYLCASSRSPASGDGYTFGSGTRLTVV.